In this sample, the clone carrying this TCR beta chain turned up many times. Its antigen remains unknown. The sample belongs to a study of blood T cells in healthy people across ages. Findings and limits, study-wide: Estimated diversity that came from one million T cells was considered an underestimate. Among T cells, TCR beta diversity per million cells dropped roughly linearly as age rose. PBMCs left unsorted prevented a conclusive naive versus antigen-experienced comparison.

It was with a sample-barcoded 5' primer and a J-beta primer mix that a second PCR of roughly 6 to 12 cycles was run. A template-switch adaptor with 12 random nucleotides tagged each cDNA molecule. TCRdb analysed the 5' RACE reads with MiXCR anew, one entry per CDR3 protein. The sample includes about 1,500,000 distinct CDR3 sequences, 42% seen only once; the top ten take 7.9%. The sequencing sample was made of blood. This receptor was obtained from a woman younger than 35 in good health.

DNA of the CDR3: TGCAGCGTTGAAGATCTGAGTACGCAGTATTTT. This gives the protein CSVEDLSTQYF. This chain links TRBV29-1 with TRBJ2-3; D gene unclear. The V end was cut by 0 bases, the J end by 8 bases, with 6 bases between. Germline V gene lookup returns CDR1 SQVTM and CDR2 ANQGSEA. The CDR3 loop spans 11 amino acids.